These 27 T cell receptor beta chains were sequenced from one sample in a study of blood T cell repertoires in COVID-19. TCRdb's copy holds only in-frame clones and misses some; the assay was immunoSEQ multiplex PCR. The data contain under 300,000 clones, more than 85% of them singletons. Material for sequencing was PBMCs or T cells enriched from blood (not recorded which). These receptors were obtained from a woman aged 45-59 years who had recovered from COVID-19.

The V and J genes are TRBV2 and TRBJ2-1; 14 bases match TRBD2. The CDR3 is 13 residues long. Losses at the gene ends were 5 bases for V and 15 bases for J; bases not matched to a gene: 6. Germline loops: CDR1 SNHLY, CDR2 FYNNEI. The CDR3, as DNA: TGTGCCAGCAGTCCCGGGACTAGCGGGAGTTGGTTCTTC. Translating gives CASSPGTSGSWFF.

The rearrangement uses TRBV19 and TRBJ1-3; the D is unclear. The CDR3 totals 15 residues. Trimming cost V 7 bases and J 0 bases, with 13 bases left between them. CDR1 is LNHDA and CDR2 is SQIVND in the germline V gene (reference sequence). The CDR3 coding sequence is TGTGCCAGTATTCCATGGGGAGACTCTGGAAACACCATATATTTT. This gives the protein CASIPWGDSGNTIYF.

There are a few counts of this clone. The chain joins TRBV19 to TRBJ1-5; no reliable D call. The V end was cut by 0 bases, the J end by 0 bases, with 6 bases between. The length of the CDR3 is 15 residues. Per germline, CDR1 LNHDA and CDR2 SQIVND (reference sequence). The CDR3 bases are TGTGCCAGTAGTATAGATCCCTATAGCAATCAGCCCCAGCATTTT. It translates to CASSIDPYSNQPQHF.

The rearrangement links TRBV5-1 to TRBJ1-2; D gene uncertain. The germline V gene encodes CDR1 SGHRS and CDR2 YFSETQ. This CDR3 has 13 amino acids. The germline V and J ends were trimmed by 1 base and 7 bases, with 11 bases remaining between them. This chain's CDR3 is CASSLLSMSGYTF. The CDR3 DNA reads as TGCGCCAGCAGCTTGTTGAGTATGAGTGGCTACACCTTC.

This chain joins TRBV6-6 and TRBJ2-1, with 11 bases aligning to TRBD2. The germline gives CDR1 MNHNY, CDR2 SVGAGI (reference sequence). J gave up 9 bases and V 8 bases, and 12 bases lay outside the gene matches. The CDR3 covers 15 residues. Written as DNA, the CDR3 is TGTGCCAGCGAGCCTGCTAACCTAGCGGGAGGTGAGCAGTTCTTC. The encoded protein is CASEPANLAGGEQFF.

The chain couples TRBV10-3 to TRBJ1-3; 8 bases line up with TRBD1. Germline CDR1 ENHRY, CDR2 SYGVKD. V trimming: 0 bases; J trimming: 7 bases; junction bases outside the gene matches: 5. The CDR3 totals 15 residues. CDR3 residues: CAISESQGARNTIYF. The CDR3 DNA is TGTGCCATCAGTGAGTCCCAGGGGGCTAGGAACACCATATATTTT.

V is TRBV30 and J is TRBJ2-3, with TRBD2 as a possible D gene (5 bases). V was pared by 0 bases and J by 1 base, with 8 bases between. Germline-derived CDR1 and CDR2 are GTSNPN and SVGIG (reference sequence). There are 14 residues in the CDR3. Here the CDR3 DNA reads TGTGCCTGGAGTGTATACGGGGGCACAGATACGCAGTATTTT. This translates into CAWSVYGGTDTQYF.

The V and J genes are TRBV5-6 and TRBJ1-2, with D unresolved. There are 12 residues in the CDR3. Germline-derived CDR1 and CDR2 are SGHDT and YYEEEE. Trimming took 4 bases from V and 4 from J, leaving 8 bases between them. CDR3: CASSPYSYGYTF. The DNA for the CDR3 is TGTGCCAGCAGCCCCTATAGCTATGGCTACACCTTC.

This chain links TRBV11-2 with TRBJ1-2, with TRBD1 as a possible D gene (6 bases). The V end was cut by 2 bases, the J end by 8 bases, with 24 bases between. Germline V CDR1 and CDR2: SGHAT, FQNNGV. CDR3 size: 17 residues. In DNA form, the CDR3 reads TGTGCCAGCAGCTTAAATCGACAGGTTGAGTCTTCTCTCGGCTACACCTTC. Residues: CASSLNRQVESSLGYTF.

The gene calls are TRBV18 and TRBJ2-1; possible D gene TRBD1, 5 bases. Germline CDR1 reads KGHSH; CDR2 reads LQKENI. V was shortened by 3 bases and J by 6 bases, with 18 bases between the two germline ends. CDR3 size: 16 residues. CDR3 in amino acids: CASSPQGTSRSNEQFF. In DNA form, the CDR3 reads TGTGCCAGCTCACCCCAGGGTACCTCCAGAAGCAATGAGCAGTTCTTC.

This clone appeared once. V and J are TRBV5-4 and TRBJ2-3, with 8 bases lining up with TRBD1. The V gene end was trimmed by 2 bases and the J gene end by 4 bases; junction bases not matched to a gene: 3. This CDR3 has 14 amino acids. Germline V lookup: CDR1 SGHNT, CDR2 YYREEE (reference sequence). CDR3 loop: CASSFGQGPDTQYF. The CDR3 DNA reads TGTGCCAGCAGCTTCGGACAGGGCCCAGATACGCAGTATTTT.

This clone showed up just once. The gene calls are TRBV11-2 and TRBJ2-7; 13 nucleotides match TRBD2. Germline V lookup: CDR1 SGHAT, CDR2 FQNNGV. The CDR3 length is 16 residues. With V trimmed by 5 bases and J by 3 bases, 7 bases remained unmatched. This chain's CDR3 is CASSSFRTSGSYEQYF. CDR3 bases: TGTGCCAGCAGCAGCTTTCGGACTAGCGGGAGCTACGAGCAGTACTTC.

V and J are TRBV3-1 (or the pseudogene TRBV3-2) and TRBJ2-7; a weak D match, TRBD2 (5 bases). V lost 0 bases, J lost 0 bases, and 12 bases lay in between. There are 16 residues in the CDR3. Germline V gene lookup returns CDR1 LGHDT and CDR2 YNNKEL (reference sequence). DNA of the CDR3: TGTGCCAGCAGCCAAGAGTCTGTAGCGAGCTCCTACGAGCAGTACTTC. As protein: CASSQESVASSYEQYF.

CDR3 sequence (DNA): TGTGCCAGCAGCTTAACCCGCGGGGGTGAGACTGAAGCTTTCTTT. It encodes CASSLTRGGETEAFF. V and J are TRBV7-2 and TRBJ1-1; D is possibly TRBD1 (5 bases). V was cut by 2 bases and J by 5 bases, with 15 bases left in between. Germline V gene data show CDR1 as SGHTA and CDR2 as FQGNSA. There are 15 residues in the CDR3.

J is TRBJ2-7 and V is TRBV19; TRBD2 agrees at 7 bases. V shed 5 bases, J shed 4 bases, and the junction held 17 bases outside the gene matches. This CDR3 contains 17 residues. The V gene's germline CDR1 is LNHDA and CDR2 SQIVND (reference sequence). The chain's CDR3 is CASSASKRLAAAYEQYF. The CDR3, as DNA: TGTGCCAGTAGTGCTTCAAAAAGACTAGCTGCGGCTTACGAGCAGTACTTC.

V and J are TRBV7-9 and TRBJ2-3; TRBD2 aligns across 8 bases. The CDR3 is made up of 15 amino acids. V dropped 0 bases and J dropped 4; count of bases not matched to a gene: 3. Germline V gene lookup returns CDR1 SEHNR and CDR2 FQNEAQ (reference sequence). The CDR3 region has the DNA TGTGCCAGCAGCTTAGCCCAGCGGGAGTCAGATACGCAGTATTTT. Its protein product is CASSLAQRESDTQYF.

This sequence joins TRBV6-5 and TRBJ1-2; D not certain. The germline V gene encodes CDR1 MNHEY and CDR2 SVGAGI. Trimming stripped 5 bases from V and 6 bases from J, with 13 bases between. The CDR3 has 13 residues. The DNA of the CDR3 is TGTGCCAGCAGTCCGGAGCCCGCAGATGGCTACACCTTC. It yields the protein CASSPEPADGYTF.

The chain carries TRBV4-3 and TRBJ1-3; tentative D call: TRBD1 (6 bases). Germline CDR1 and CDR2: LGHNA and YSLEER. Trimming pared 1 base from V and 2 bases from J, leaving 12 bases between. This CDR3 has 16 residues. The CDR3 region has the DNA TGCGCCAGCAGCCAAGGGACAGTGCAGACTGGAAACACCATATATTTT. This translates into CASSQGTVQTGNTIYF.

The chain employs TRBV30 and TRBJ2-7; TRBD2 might be the D (5 bases). This CDR3 has 13 residues. CDR1 GTSNPN and CDR2 SVGIG come from the germline V gene (reference sequence). Between the trimmed V and J ends, which lost 3 bases and 1 base, there was a span of 10 bases. The CDR3 DNA follows: TGTGCCTGGAGGGGCGGGCCTTCCTACGAGCAGTACTTC. This gives the protein CAWRGGPSYEQYF.

The CDR3 bases are TGTGCCAGCAGCTTCCGCGGGGAGGGTGGCACAGATACGCAGTATTTT. It codes for CASSFRGEGGTDTQYF. V usage is TRBV7-6 and J usage is TRBJ2-3, with 7 nucleotides matching TRBD2. There are 16 residues in the CDR3. Trimming cost V 3 bases and J 1 base; bases outside gene matches: 7. Germline V lookup: CDR1 SGHVS, CDR2 FNYEAQ.

The CDR3 protein is CASSLTGDYEQYF. The DNA of the CDR3 is TGCGCCAGCAGCTTAACAGGGGACTACGAGCAGTACTTC. V usage is TRBV5-1 and J usage is TRBJ2-7; 7 nucleotides agree with TRBD1. The CDR3 runs to 13 residues. Germline assignment: CDR1 SGHRS and CDR2 YFSETQ. V was clipped by 2 bases and J by 3 bases; unmatched bases: 2.

The chain employs TRBV27 and TRBJ1-2; a possible D gene is TRBD1 (6 bases). V was cut by 7 bases and J by 7 bases, with 34 bases left in between. This CDR3 contains 19 residues. CDR1 MNHEY and CDR2 SMNVEV come from the germline V gene (reference sequence). CDR3 bases: TGTGCCAGCAAAAAGAGTAGTTCCGGGACACTAAAGGACGTTATTGGCTACACCTTC. Amino acid sequence: CASKKSSSGTLKDVIGYTF.

This rearrangement joins TRBV7-8 to TRBJ1-1, with 8 bases fitting TRBD1. This CDR3 contains 14 residues. Germline CDR1 reads SGHVS; CDR2 reads FQNEAQ. V lost 5 bases to trimming and J lost 5 bases; unmatched junction nucleotides: 7. Here the CDR3 reads CASSPGQGLTEAFF. CDR3 coding DNA: TGTGCCAGCAGCCCAGGACAGGGTTTGACTGAAGCTTTCTTT.

This sequence joins TRBV6-2 or TRBV6-3 and TRBJ2-7, with 10 positions matching TRBD2. This CDR3 has 14 amino acids. Germline lookup yields CDR1 MNHEY and CDR2 SVGEGT. V lost 4 bases to trimming and J lost 3 bases; unmatched junction nucleotides: 3. CDR3 in amino acids: CASSFLAGVYEQYF. The CDR3, as DNA: TGTGCCAGCAGTTTTCTAGCGGGAGTCTACGAGCAGTACTTC.

The table lists this clone with a few counts. This rearrangement joins TRBV4-1 to TRBJ2-3; tentatively, D is TRBD2 (6 bases). The ends were cut back, 1 base at V and 0 bases at J, with 11 bases in the middle. CDR1 MGHRA and CDR2 YSYEKL come from the germline V gene. The CDR3 is made up of 16 amino acids. CDR3 protein: CASSQVGGISTDTQYF. CDR3 DNA: TGCGCCAGCAGCCAAGTCGGCGGGATTAGCACAGATACGCAGTATTTT.

As regards this clone: Relative to the germline gene, one junction end is altered; a read error may explain this. The rearrangement joins TRBV20-1 to TRBJ2-7, with 9 bases matching TRBD2. Germline V CDR1 and CDR2: DFQATT, SNEGSKA (reference sequence). There are 14 residues in the CDR3. CDR3 in DNA: TGCAGTGCTAGTGACGGGACTAGCTCCGACGAGCAGTACTTC. Protein product: CSASDGTSSDEQYF.

The rearrangement joins TRBV28 to TRBJ1-1; D gene unclear. Trimming took off 7 bases at V and 0 bases at J, with 18 bases between the two ends. From germline, CDR1 is MDHEN and CDR2 SYDVKM. This CDR3 is built from 16 residues. CDR3 coding DNA: TGTGCCAGCATTACCATCCCCGGTTCCGTGAACACTGAAGCTTTCTTT. Protein product: CASITIPGSVNTEAFF.